The subject of this entry is one T cell receptor beta chain. Its antigen is still unknown. It has no much larger one-base neighbor in the sample; base qualities were not kept. This sample is drawn from a study of control samples from healthy donors and cancer patients (dated by TCRdb to between 2020 and 2021). V is pared back by 4 bases and J by 9 bases, with 13 bases lying between the germline termini. The germline V gene specifies MRHNA as CDR1 and SNTAGT as CDR2. From cysteine to phenylalanine, the CDR3 is 13 amino acids long. The CDR3 DNA has 39 bases and is translated from base 1. The receptor library was made with the immunoSEQ multiplex PCR assay. TCRdb took over this immuneACCESS table, retaining in-frame rearrangements with V and J assigned. Such tables are incomplete; in checked studies, under half of the missing clones stem from an unresolved V gene, and the remainder is unexplained. For this sample the table gives under 450,000 clones, of which more than 80% were detected only once. The top ten hold 5% to 8% of the sample.

Recombination joined TRBV6-4 with TRBJ2-1; the D gene is perhaps TRBD2, on 7 matching bases. This clonotype was sampled from a man aged 35-49 years with head and neck cancer. Sequences were obtained from PBMCs. The encoded CDR3 is CASSVNREGEQFF. The base sequence is TGTGCCAGCAGTGTCAACAGGGAGGGTGAGCAGTTCTTC.